This is a list of T cell receptor beta chains from one sample in a study of spatial heterogeneity in lung cancer. TCRdb redid the calling of the 5' RACE reads with MiXCR, one entry per CDR3 protein. The sample lists roughly 70,000 distinct CDR3 sequences, about 9.5% occurring once. Source: PBMCs, taken at follow-up. The receptors here all came from a female donor with early-stage non-small cell lung cancer. The CDR3 runs from the conserved cysteine through the conserved F or W. The D gene is left open where the match is weak. Part of the rows lack a size; the others show once, few, many or a class for expanded clones.

j_gene: TRBJ1-3; d_gene: .; v_gene: TRBV5-1; abundance: .; CDR3aa: CASSSSLGTGNTIYF; CDR3nt: TGCGCCAGCAGCTCCTCCTTAGGGACTGGAAACACCATATATTTT
j_gene: TRBJ2-1; d_gene: .; v_gene: TRBV11-2; abundance: many; CDR3aa: CASSFENFVNEQFF; CDR3nt: TGTGCCAGCAGCTTCGAGAACTTTGTAAATGAGCAGTTCTTC
j_gene: TRBJ1-4; d_gene: .; v_gene: TRBV5-5; abundance: many; CDR3aa: CASSLQGPTTATNEKLFF; CDR3nt: TGTGCCAGCAGCTTGCAGGGACCGACGACTGCAACTAATGAAAAACTGTTTTTT
j_gene: TRBJ1-5; d_gene: TRBD1; v_gene: TRBV5-1; abundance: many; CDR3aa: CASSPGTGGEPQHF; CDR3nt: TGCGCCAGCAGCCCAGGGACAGGAGGGGAGCCCCAGCATTTT
j_gene: TRBJ2-7; d_gene: TRBD2; v_gene: TRBV19; abundance: .; CDR3aa: CASSVGLAGMNEQYF; CDR3nt: TGTGCCAGTAGTGTCGGACTAGCGGGAATGAACGAGCAGTACTTC
j_gene: TRBJ2-7; d_gene: TRBD2; v_gene: TRBV7-9; abundance: few; CDR3aa: CASSPRIGGEQYF; CDR3nt: TGTGCCAGCAGCCCAAGAATCGGGGGGGAGCAGTACTTC
j_gene: TRBJ1-2; d_gene: .; v_gene: TRBV18; abundance: many; CDR3aa: CASSPSGLFYGYTF; CDR3nt: TGTGCCAGCTCACCGAGCGGTCTGTTCTATGGCTACACCTTC
j_gene: TRBJ1-2; d_gene: .; v_gene: TRBV6-5; abundance: many; CDR3aa: CASSYSTGFNYGYTF; CDR3nt: TGTGCCAGCAGTTACTCTACGGGATTTAACTATGGCTACACCTTC
j_gene: TRBJ2-3; d_gene: .; v_gene: TRBV28; abundance: many; CDR3aa: CASSLSSGAGTDTQYF; CDR3nt: TGTGCCAGCAGTTTAAGTTCGGGGGCCGGCACAGATACGCAGTATTTT
j_gene: TRBJ2-1; d_gene: .; v_gene: TRBV6-5; abundance: .; CDR3aa: CASSPFSGFSYNEQFF; CDR3nt: TGTGCCAGCAGTCCATTCTCGGGTTTCTCCTACAATGAGCAGTTCTTC
j_gene: TRBJ2-2; d_gene: .; v_gene: TRBV7-9; abundance: .; CDR3aa: CASSFRRAGELFF; CDR3nt: TGTGCCAGCAGCTTTCGGAGGGCCGGGGAGCTGTTTTTT
j_gene: TRBJ2-3; d_gene: .; v_gene: TRBV7-9; abundance: many; CDR3aa: CASSLGAATQYF; CDR3nt: TGTGCCAGCAGCTTAGGGGCAGCGACGCAGTATTTT
j_gene: TRBJ2-1; d_gene: TRBD2; v_gene: TRBV19; abundance: .; CDR3aa: CASSNPTSGRNNEQFF; CDR3nt: TGTGCCAGTAGTAACCCCACTAGCGGGAGGAACAATGAGCAGTTCTTC
j_gene: TRBJ2-7; d_gene: .; v_gene: TRBV18; abundance: many; CDR3aa: CASSSTVTGSYEQYF; CDR3nt: TGTGCCAGCTCATCCACCGTCACGGGTTCCTACGAGCAGTACTTC
j_gene: TRBJ2-2; d_gene: .; v_gene: TRBV7-6; abundance: few; CDR3aa: CASSSSAIRELFF; CDR3nt: TGTGCCAGCAGCTCATCAGCAATAAGGGAGCTGTTTTTT